The entry below gives a single T cell receptor (beta chain) sequence along with its context. The record originates from a study of blood T cell repertoires in COVID-19. On the study more broadly: Samples came from the United States, Italy and Spain, spanning acute and convalescent COVID-19.

The V and J ends lost 0 bases and 0 bases, in that order; junction bases with no gene match: 2. CDR3 length equals 15 residues. Germline CDR1 is SGDLS and CDR2 is YYNGEE. In the study's own analysis: Researchers report that nucleated cell counts were estimated from reference gene primer amplification. Sequencing used immunoSEQ multiplex PCR; TCRdb keeps in-frame clones, though not all of them. V and J calls and clone size come straight from that table; D and trimming were deduced from the DNA. Among 150,000 to 200,000 clones, 90% to 95% were seen once, and the ten largest hold about 5%. The sequenced sample consisted of peripheral blood. The receptor comes from a woman in her fifties or sixties with acute or convalescent COVID-19. The chain is built from TRBV9 and TRBJ1-2, with 7 bases identical to TRBD1. The CDR3, as DNA: TGTGCCAGCAGCGTAGAAGGGGGCGCTAACTATGGCTACACCTTC. Translation gives CASSVEGGANYGYTF.